Shown below are 31 T cell receptor beta chains from a single sample sequenced in a study of blood T cell repertoires in COVID-19. Measured with immunoSEQ multiplex PCR; TCRdb has only the in-frame clones, and not every one. The sample has about 220,000 clones; about 80% are singletons. Input material: PBMCs or T cells enriched from blood (not recorded which). These receptors came from a woman between 40 and 55 years old with acute COVID-19.

The chain combines TRBV19 with TRBJ1-2; tentatively, D is TRBD1 (5 bases). From germline, CDR1 is LNHDA and CDR2 SQIVND (reference sequence). V lost 3 bases, J lost 1 base, and 12 bases lay in between. This CDR3 contains 15 residues. The CDR3 bases are TGTGCCAGTAGTATGACCCGGGGGAGTAACTATGGCTACACCTTC. This translates into CASSMTRGSNYGYTF.

This clone turned up a few times. The J gene is TRBJ2-2, the V gene TRBV18, with 11 bases fitting TRBD1. CDR1 and CDR2 (germline): KGHSH, LQKENI. The CDR3 contains 16 residues. J was trimmed by 5 bases and V by 5 bases; bases with no gene match: 7. The CDR3 spells CASSAGQGAQTGELFF. The CDR3 region has the DNA TGTGCCAGCTCAGCTGGACAGGGGGCGCAGACCGGGGAGCTGTTTTTT. Full variable domain (remainder filled in from reference TRBV18 and TRBJ2-2): NAGVMQNPRHLVRRRGQEARLRCSPMKGHSHVYWYRQLPEEGLKFMVYLQKENIIDESGMPKERFSAEFPKEGPSILRIQQVVRGDSAAYFCASSAGQGAQTGELFFGEGSRLTVL.

The chain combines TRBV30 with TRBJ2-7; 8 nucleotides match TRBD2. V shed 2 bases and J 2 bases; nucleotides not matched to a gene: 5. Germline CDR1 is GTSNPN and CDR2 is SVGIG (reference sequence). There are 14 residues in the CDR3. CDR3 protein: CAWSIGLAAYEQYF. As DNA, the CDR3 is TGTGCCTGGAGTATCGGACTAGCAGCCTACGAGCAGTACTTC.

This clone was recorded many times. The chain is built from TRBV4-2 and TRBJ1-5, with TRBD1 matching 7 bases. The V segment lost 0 bases and the J segment 3 bases; nucleotides outside the gene matches: 5. This CDR3 spans 16 amino acids. Germline CDR1 is LGHNA and CDR2 is YNFKEQ. The CDR3, as DNA: TGTGCCAGCAGCCAAGATCAGGGGGGTTTCAATCAGCCCCAGCATTTT. Encoded protein: CASSQDQGGFNQPQHF.

The CDR3 loop reads CASSRGGNNQPQHF. The CDR3 DNA sequence: TGTGCCAGCAGTAGGGGGGGCAACAATCAGCCCCAGCATTTT. This chain links TRBV7-2 with TRBJ1-5; maybe TRBD1 (6 bases). Looked up from germline, CDR1 is SGHTA and CDR2 is FQGNSA. There are 14 residues in the CDR3. V was clipped by 6 bases and J by 3 bases, with 12 bases between them. Complete variable domain (other parts from reference TRBV7-2 and TRBJ1-5): GAGVSQSPSNKVTEKGKDVELRCDPISGHTALYWYRQSLGQGLEFLIYFQGNSAPDKSGLPSDRFSAERTGGSVSTLTIQRTQQEDSAVYLCASSRGGNNQPQHFGDGTRLSIL.

The chain carries TRBV20-1 and TRBJ1-1, with D possibly being TRBD1 (5 bases). The CDR3 has 14 residues. Trimming took 3 bases from V and 6 from J, leaving 17 bases between them. CDR1 DFQATT and CDR2 SNEGSKA come from the germline V gene (reference sequence). The CDR3 loop is CSASRRVNNAEAFF. The CDR3 DNA follows: TGCAGTGCTAGTCGCAGGGTAAATAACGCTGAAGCTTTCTTT.

This clone was seen a single time. CDR3 protein: CASSLRGSSYNEQFF. In DNA, the CDR3 is TGTGCCAGCAGTTTGCGGGGGAGCTCCTACAATGAGCAGTTCTTC. The chain combines TRBV28 with TRBJ2-1; 7 nucleotides match TRBD2. The V gene's germline CDR1 is MDHEN and CDR2 SYDVKM. This CDR3 region has 15 residues. The V and J ends lost 3 bases and 0 bases, in that order; junction bases with no gene match: 2.

The rearrangement uses TRBV29-1 and TRBJ2-1, with 8 bases aligning to TRBD2. The length of the CDR3 is 16 residues. J was trimmed by 0 bases and V by 0 bases; bases with no gene match: 4. Germline V gives CDR1 SQVTM, CDR2 ANQGSEA. The CDR3 DNA sequence: TGCAGCGTTGAAGATCGGAGCGGGAGCTCCTACAATGAGCAGTTCTTC. Its protein is CSVEDRSGSSYNEQFF.

A note on this clone: This same CDR3 is encoded by further DNA sequences in the sample. V usage is TRBV18 and J usage is TRBJ2-5, with a tentative D call TRBD1 (5 bases). The CDR3 sequence is 13 residues long. Germline V CDR1 and CDR2: KGHSH, LQKENI. The germline V and J ends were trimmed by 3 bases and 4 bases, with 9 bases remaining between them. CDR3 in DNA: TGTGCCAGCTCACCTGGGCAGGGAGAGACCCAGTACTTC. Translation gives CASSPGQGETQYF.

CDR3 sequence reads: CASSLQSSGNDEQYF. The CDR3, as DNA: TGTGCCAGCAGCCTGCAAAGCTCGGGGAACGACGAGCAGTACTTC. The chain employs TRBV11-2 and TRBJ2-7, with a weak D call TRBD2 (5 bases). The CDR3 length is 15 residues. Germline V lookup: CDR1 SGHAT, CDR2 FQNNGV. Trimming left V 5 bases short and J 5 bases short, with 19 bases between.

The chain links TRBV7-2 to TRBJ2-7; D might be TRBD1 (5 bases). With 5 bases removed from V and 6 bases from J, the gap between germline ends came to 17 bases. CDR1 is SGHTA, CDR2 FQGNSA, per germline. The CDR3 consists of 14 residues. DNA for the CDR3: TGTGCCAGCAGCCCCCAGGCAGGGTTCGGCGAGCAGTACTTC. Translating it yields CASSPQAGFGEQYF.

V and J are TRBV29-1 and TRBJ1-3, with TRBD1 matching over 12 bases. V shed 1 base, J shed 2 bases, and the junction held 6 bases outside the gene matches. The CDR3 has 17 amino acids. Germline CDR1 SQVTM, CDR2 ANQGSEA. In nucleotides, the CDR3 is TGCAGCGTTGAAGGAAGGGGACAGGGGGCCGCTGGAAACACCATATATTTT. It codes for CSVEGRGQGAAGNTIYF. Based on the CDR3 plus reference TRBV29-1 and TRBJ1-3, the full variable domain is SAVISQKPSRDICQRGTSLTIQCQVDSQVTMMFWYRQQPGQSLTLIATANQGSEATYESGFVIDKFPISRPNLTFSTLTVSNMSPEDSSIYLCSVEGRGQGAAGNTIYFGEGSWLTVV.

V is TRBV5-8 and J is TRBJ1-5; 7 bases agree with TRBD1. The CDR3 length is 15 residues. The trim removed 4 bases at V and 1 base at J, leaving 5 bases unmatched. Germline CDR1 is SGHTS and CDR2 is YDEGEE. The CDR3 region is CASSAEGASNQPQHF. CDR3 DNA: TGTGCCAGCAGCGCTGAGGGGGCCAGCAATCAGCCCCAGCATTTT.

The V gene is TRBV7-8, the J gene TRBJ1-6, with D unresolved. This CDR3 spans 12 amino acids. CDR1 is SGHVS, CDR2 FQNEAQ, per germline. With 5 bases removed from V and 14 bases from J, the gap between germline ends came to 13 bases. The CDR3 reads CASSREPKALHF. The CDR3 coding sequence is TGTGCCAGCAGCAGGGAGCCTAAGGCCCTCCACTTT. Drawing the rest from reference TRBV7-8 and TRBJ1-6, the complete variable domain is GAGVSQSPRYKVAKRGQDVALRCDPISGHVSLFWYQQALGQGPEFLTYFQNEAQLDKSGLPSDRFFAERPEGSVSTLKIQRTQQEDSAVYLCASSREPKALHFGNGTRLTVT.

This rearrangement joins TRBV5-8 to TRBJ1-1, with D unresolved. In germline, CDR1 is SGHTS, CDR2 YDEGEE. This CDR3 region has 13 residues. Trimming left V 7 bases short and J 0 bases short, with 10 bases between. CDR3 residues: CASPSQMNTEAFF. The CDR3 DNA reads as TGTGCCAGCCCCTCCCAGATGAACACTGAAGCTTTCTTT.

The DNA of the CDR3 is TGTGCCAGCAGCGTAGGTCCCAGGGGACCCACAGATACGCAGTATTTT. Translation: CASSVGPRGPTDTQYF. The chain joins TRBV9 to TRBJ2-3; weak D call: TRBD1 (6 bases). V dropped 0 bases and J dropped 2 bases, with 13 bases sitting between them. This CDR3 has 16 amino acids. CDR1 and CDR2 from the germline V gene are SGDLS and YYNGEE.

The chain joins TRBV11-2 to TRBJ1-2, with D possibly being TRBD1 (5 bases). In germline, CDR1 is SGHAT, CDR2 FQNNGV. V was pared by 1 base and J by 8 bases, with 11 bases between. There are 13 residues in the CDR3. The CDR3 DNA sequence: TGTGCCAGCAGCTTAGCTCCAGGGCGAGGCTACACCTTC. It encodes CASSLAPGRGYTF.

This rearrangement joins TRBV7-6 to TRBJ2-3; TRBD2 agrees at 7 bases. V trimming: 1 base; J trimming: 6 bases; junction bases outside the gene matches: 10. Germline assignment: CDR1 SGHVS and CDR2 FNYEAQ. The CDR3 is made up of 16 amino acids. DNA of the CDR3: TGTGCCAGCAGCTTAGACCTCGGGGGAGGGTCGGATACGCAGTATTTT. Translation gives CASSLDLGGGSDTQYF. Combining the CDR3 with reference TRBV7-6 and TRBJ2-3 gives the whole variable domain GAGVSQSPRYKVTKRGQDVALRCDPISGHVSLYWYRQALGQGPEFLTYFNYEAQQDKSGLPNDRFSAERPEGSISTLTIQRTEQRDSAMYRCASSLDLGGGSDTQYFGPGTRLTVL.

The chain has TRBV7-9 and TRBJ1-1; the match to TRBD1 covers 9 bases. After removal of 3 bases from V and 6 bases from J, the junction contained 2 bases not matched to a gene. The CDR3 covers 13 residues. The germline gives CDR1 SEHNR, CDR2 FQNEAQ (reference sequence). DNA for the CDR3: TGTGCCAGCAGCTTCGGGACAGGGTCTGAAGCTTTCTTT. It specifies CASSFGTGSEAFF.

The chain employs TRBV2 and TRBJ2-3; 10 bases are a match to TRBD2. CDR1 and CDR2 (germline): SNHLY, FYNNEI. V lost 6 bases and J lost 5; bases outside the gene matches: 8. The CDR3 length is 15 residues. The DNA for the CDR3 is TGTGCCAGCAGAGAAAGCGGGGGGGCTGGAGATACGCAGTATTTT. This encodes CASRESGGAGDTQYF.

The V call is TRBV6-5, the J call TRBJ1-2; 8 bases are a match to TRBD1. The CDR3 consists of 15 residues. J was trimmed by 7 bases and V by 6 bases; bases with no gene match: 13. CDR1 is MNHEY and CDR2 is SVGAGI in the germline V gene. CDR3 residues: CASRTGTGRSGGYTF. The CDR3 bases are TGTGCCAGCAGAACGGGGACAGGCCGCTCAGGTGGCTACACCTTC.

The rearrangement links TRBV10-3 to TRBJ2-3; 10 nucleotides agree with TRBD2. The CDR3 extends over 14 amino acids. Germline assignment: CDR1 ENHRY and CDR2 SYGVKD. After removal of 5 bases from V and 4 bases from J, the junction contained 3 bases not matched to a gene. CDR3 sequence: CAISLAGGADTQYF. CDR3 nucleotides: TGTGCCATCAGTTTAGCGGGAGGCGCAGATACGCAGTATTTT.

V and J are TRBV19 and TRBJ1-2, with 8 bases aligning to TRBD1. This CDR3 region has 16 residues. The J segment lost 4 bases and the V segment lost 5 bases, leaving 12 bases of the junction unmatched. Germline lookup yields CDR1 LNHDA and CDR2 SQIVND (reference sequence). CDR3 residues: CASSPTPSGGSYGYTF. The CDR3 DNA reads as TGTGCCAGTAGTCCCACCCCCTCAGGGGGCTCCTATGGCTACACCTTC.

The gene calls are TRBV11-2 and TRBJ2-3, with TRBD2 matching over 7 bases. CDR3 length: 16 amino acids. The germline gives CDR1 SGHAT, CDR2 FQNNGV. V shed 0 bases and J 2 bases; nucleotides not matched to a gene: 5. The CDR3 region has the DNA TGTGCCAGCAGCTTAGATAACCTAGCGGCCACAGATACGCAGTATTTT. It codes for CASSLDNLAATDTQYF.

The chain combines TRBV27 with TRBJ1-5; D unresolved. Germline CDR1 and CDR2: MNHEY and SMNVEV (reference sequence). The ends were cut back, 6 bases at V and 0 bases at J, with 6 bases in the middle. CDR3 length: 13 residues. CDR3: CASREYSNQPQHF. Written as DNA, the CDR3 is TGTGCCAGCAGGGAGTATAGCAATCAGCCCCAGCATTTT.

This chain joins TRBV28 and TRBJ2-2; D gene uncertain. Per germline, CDR1 MDHEN and CDR2 SYDVKM. Between the trimmed V and J ends, which lost 2 bases and 5 bases, there was a span of 9 bases. The CDR3 spans 14 residues. CDR3 sequence: CASSLPASTGELFF. As DNA, the CDR3 is TGTGCCAGCAGTTTACCAGCGAGTACCGGGGAGCTGTTTTTT.

The chain uses TRBV18 and TRBJ1-5; unclear D gene. The CDR3 is made up of 16 amino acids. CDR1 KGHSH and CDR2 LQKENI come from the germline V gene. Trimming left V 6 bases short and J 1 base short, with 16 bases between. The CDR3 loop is CASSSGVRESNQPQHF. The DNA for the CDR3 is TGTGCCAGCTCCTCCGGGGTGCGAGAAAGCAATCAGCCCCAGCATTTT.

This clone was seen repeatedly, ten times or more. V and J are TRBV4-3 and TRBJ2-7; 7 positions agree with TRBD2. The CDR3 length is 16 residues. V was pared by 0 bases and J by 3 bases, with 8 bases of the junction left unmatched. Germline V lookup: CDR1 LGHNA, CDR2 YSLEER. DNA of the CDR3: TGCGCCAGCAGCCAAGATTATGGCGGGGGTGACTACGAGCAGTACTTC. This translates into CASSQDYGGGDYEQYF.

The chain joins TRBV7-2 to TRBJ1-5, with TRBD1 identical over 7 bases. Trimming cost V 5 bases and J 2 bases; bases outside gene matches: 9. The CDR3 spans 16 residues. Germline assignment: CDR1 SGHTA and CDR2 FQGNSA. For the CDR3, the DNA is TGTGCCAGCAGCCCTCCTCGGACAGGACGCAATCAGCCCCAGCATTTT. It specifies CASSPPRTGRNQPQHF.

This rearrangement joins TRBV5-4 to TRBJ2-5, with TRBD2 identical over 10 bases. Germline lookup yields CDR1 SGHNT and CDR2 YYREEE (reference sequence). Trimming removed 0 bases from V and 5 bases from J; junction bases left unmatched: 7. This CDR3 is 16 amino acids long. CDR3 region: CASSLGSGGPRETQYF. DNA of the CDR3: TGTGCCAGCAGCTTGGGTAGCGGGGGGCCACGGGAGACCCAGTACTTC.

The chain carries TRBV5-1 and TRBJ2-7; 9 bases fit TRBD2. Germline CDR1 and CDR2: SGHRS and YFSETQ. CDR3 size: 17 residues. The V segment lost 0 bases and the J segment 3 bases; nucleotides outside the gene matches: 10. The CDR3 loop is CASSLVSGGWEDYEQYF. The CDR3 DNA follows: TGCGCCAGCAGCTTGGTTAGCGGGGGTTGGGAGGACTACGAGCAGTACTTC. Combining the CDR3 with reference TRBV5-1 and TRBJ2-7 gives the whole variable domain KAGVTQTPRYLIKTRGQQVTLSCSPISGHRSVSWYQQTPGQGLQFLFEYFSETQRNKGNFPGRFSGRQFSNSRSEMNVSTLELGDSALYLCASSLVSGGWEDYEQYFGPGTRLTVT.